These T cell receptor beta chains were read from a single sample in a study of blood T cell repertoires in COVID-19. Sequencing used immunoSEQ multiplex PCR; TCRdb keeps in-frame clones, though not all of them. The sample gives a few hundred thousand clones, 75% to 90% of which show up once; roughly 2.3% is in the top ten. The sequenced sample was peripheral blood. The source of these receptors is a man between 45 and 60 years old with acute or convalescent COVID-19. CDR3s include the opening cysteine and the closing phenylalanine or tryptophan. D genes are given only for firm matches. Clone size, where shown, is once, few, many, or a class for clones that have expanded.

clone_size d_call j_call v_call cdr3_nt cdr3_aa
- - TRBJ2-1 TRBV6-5 TGTGCCAGCAGTTACTATAACAGGGCCCATGAGCAGTTCTTC CASSYYNRAHEQFF
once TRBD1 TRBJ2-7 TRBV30 TGTGCCTGGAGTTCGACAGGGTCGGTCACCTACGAGCAGTACTTC CAWSSTGSVTYEQYF
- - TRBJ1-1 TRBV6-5 TGTGCCAGCAGGCCCCCCGGGGATAACACTGAAGCTTTCTTT CASRPPGDNTEAFF
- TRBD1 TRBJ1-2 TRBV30 TGTGCCTGGGGCCGACAGGGGCAGCGTGGCTACACCTTC CAWGRQGQRGYTF
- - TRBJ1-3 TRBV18 TGTGCCAGCTCACCGCAGACAGTCTCGCTCTCTGGAAACACCATATATTTT CASSPQTVSLSGNTIYF
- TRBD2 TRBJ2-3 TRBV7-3 TGTGCCAGCGGGGTAGCGGGGGTTGCAGATACGCAGTATTTT CASGVAGVADTQYF
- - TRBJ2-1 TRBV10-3 TGTGCCATCAGTGATAGCGCCTACAATGAGCAGTTCTTC CAISDSAYNEQFF
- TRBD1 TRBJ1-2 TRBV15 TGTGCCACCAGCAGGAACAGGGGAGTTAACTATGGCTACACCTTC CATSRNRGVNYGYTF
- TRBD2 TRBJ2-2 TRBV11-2 TGTGCCAGCAGCTTAGGTTGGACTAGCGGAACCGGGGAGCTGTTTTTT CASSLGWTSGTGELFF
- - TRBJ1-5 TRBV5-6 TGTGCCAGCAGCTTGTTCGGGGGGCAAAGCAATCAGCCCCAGCATTTT CASSLFGGQSNQPQHF
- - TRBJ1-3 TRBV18 TGTGCCAGCTCCCAGCAGGGTACATCTGGAAACACCATATATTTT CASSQQGTSGNTIYF
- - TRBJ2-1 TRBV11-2 TGTGCCAGCAGCCTAACCCCGACGGGACAACCGTACAATGAGCAGTTCTTC CASSLTPTGQPYNEQFF
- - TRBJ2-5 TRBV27 TGTGCCAGCAGTTTTCGAGTCCCCCCAGAGACCCAGTACTTC CASSFRVPPETQYF
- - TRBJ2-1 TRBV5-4 TGTGCCAGCAGCAGAGATACTGAACCTTCGGGAAATGAGCAGTTCTTC CASSRDTEPSGNEQFF
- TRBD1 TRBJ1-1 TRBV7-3 TGTGCCAGCAGCTTGGGCAGGGGGCCCACTGAAGCTTTCTTT CASSLGRGPTEAFF
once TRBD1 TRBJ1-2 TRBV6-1 TGTGCCAGCAGTGAAGGCGGGACAGTCGGCTACACCTTC CASSEGGTVGYTF
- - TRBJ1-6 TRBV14 TGTGCCAGCAGCGTTAACAGGGCCTCACCCCTCCACTTT CASSVNRASPLHF
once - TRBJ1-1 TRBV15 TGTGCCACCAGCAGAGAAGGGGTCACTGAAGCTTTCTTT CATSREGVTEAFF
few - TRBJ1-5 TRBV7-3 TGTGCCAGCAGCCCCCCGGACACCGGCAATCAGCCCCAGCATTTT CASSPPDTGNQPQHF
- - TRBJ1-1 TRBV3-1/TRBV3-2 TGTGCCAGCAGCCTCCGGGACAAGAACACTGAAGCTTTCTTT CASSLRDKNTEAFF
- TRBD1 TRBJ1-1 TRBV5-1 TGCGCCAGCAGCGGTAGGGCACAGGGGGCCACTGAAGCTTTCTTT CASSGRAQGATEAFF
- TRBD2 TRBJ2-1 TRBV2 TGTGCCAGCAGGGGACTAGTCTTCACTTACAATGAGCAGTTCTTC CASRGLVFTYNEQFF
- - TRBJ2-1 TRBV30 TGTGCCGGAGGGAGACAGGGCGGGACTCAGCAGTTCTTC CAGGRQGGTQQFF
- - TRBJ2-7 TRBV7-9 TGTGCCAGCAGCTCCACTTACGAGCAGTACTTC CASSSTYEQYF
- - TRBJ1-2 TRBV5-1 TGCGCCAGCAGCTTGGCCGGGACAAGGTCTGGCTACACCTTC CASSLAGTRSGYTF
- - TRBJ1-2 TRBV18 TGTGCCAGCTCACCCGCAATAGCTAACTATGGCTACACCTTC CASSPAIANYGYTF
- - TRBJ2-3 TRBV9 TGTGCCAGCAGCGTAAGGGGAACCAACACAGATACGCAGTATTTT CASSVRGTNTDTQYF
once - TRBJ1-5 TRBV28 TGTGCCAGCAGTCCCTCCAAACAGGGATTTAGTCAGCCCCAGCATTTT CASSPSKQGFSQPQHF
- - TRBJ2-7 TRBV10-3 TGTGCCATCAGTGAGCAACTTTTGGGGGCGCACGAGCAGTACTTC CAISEQLLGAHEQYF
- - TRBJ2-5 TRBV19 TGTGCCAGTAGTAGGCAGGGAAAAGAGACCCAGTACTTC CASSRQGKETQYF
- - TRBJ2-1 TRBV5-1 TGCGCCAGCAGCTTGTCGGGGAGCTCCTACAATGAGCAGTTCTTC CASSLSGSSYNEQFF
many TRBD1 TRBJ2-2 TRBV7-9 TGTGCCAGCAGCTTCCAGGGGGCTAGCGGGGAGCTGTTTTTT CASSFQGASGELFF
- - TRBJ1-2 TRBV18 TGTGCCAGCTCACCAAGACAGGCCCTTGGCTACACCTTC CASSPRQALGYTF
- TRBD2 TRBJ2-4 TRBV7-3 TGTGCCAGCAGCTTGGTTTTGACTAGCGGGGAATACATTCAGTACTTC CASSLVLTSGEYIQYF
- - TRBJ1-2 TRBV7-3 TGTGCCAGCAGCTCCGGCCGGGGATCACCTTATGGCTACACCTTC CASSSGRGSPYGYTF
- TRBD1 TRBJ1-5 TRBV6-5 TGTGCCAGCAGTACACAGGGGTATCAGCCCCAGCATTTT CASSTQGYQPQHF
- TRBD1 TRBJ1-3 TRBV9 TGTGCCAGCAGCGAAGGGACAGGGGGCTACTCTGGAAACACCATATATTTT CASSEGTGGYSGNTIYF
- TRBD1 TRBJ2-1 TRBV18 TGTGCCAGCTCACGCGGACAGGGCCCTATGAATGAGCAGTTCTTC CASSRGQGPMNEQFF
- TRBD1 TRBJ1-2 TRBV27 TGTGCCAGCAGTTCGACAGGGGATGGCTACACCTTC CASSSTGDGYTF
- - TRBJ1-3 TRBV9 TGTGCCAGCAGAGGGTCCAAGGACTGTCCCCCTGGAAACACCATATATTTT CASRGSKDCPPGNTIYF
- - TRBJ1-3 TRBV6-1 TGTGCCAGCAGTCCCGGGGGAAACACCATATATTTT CASSPGGNTIYF
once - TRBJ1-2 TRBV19 TGTGCCAGTAGTATCCCAGGGGTCTATGGCTACACCTTC CASSIPGVYGYTF
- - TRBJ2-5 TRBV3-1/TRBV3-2 TGTGCCAGCAGCCCGAGTGGCAGTAGGAGAGAGACCCAGTACTTC CASSPSGSRRETQYF
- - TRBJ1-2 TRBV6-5 TGTGCCAGCAGTTTTTGGCAGGGGCATCGAGATGGCTACACCTTC CASSFWQGHRDGYTF
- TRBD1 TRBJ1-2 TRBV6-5 TGTGCCAGCAGTAGGGACAGGGGAGGCTATGGCTACACCTTC CASSRDRGGYGYTF
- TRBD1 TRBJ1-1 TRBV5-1 TGCGCCAGCAGCCTTAGGACAGGGGGGTTAATAATGAACACTGAAGCTTTCTTT CASSLRTGGLIMNTEAFF
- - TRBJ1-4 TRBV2 TGTGCCAGCAACCGGGGGGAGGTTGAAAAACTGTTTTTT CASNRGEVEKLFF
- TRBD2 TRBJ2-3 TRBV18 TGTGCCAGCTCATCGACGATACTAGCGGGGGGCACAGATACGCAGTATTTT CASSSTILAGGTDTQYF
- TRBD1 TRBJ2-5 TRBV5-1 TGCGCCAGCAGTGCCAACCGGGACAGCTTACACCAAGAGACCCAGTACTTC CASSANRDSLHQETQYF
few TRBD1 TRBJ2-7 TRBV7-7 TGTGCTAGCAGCCCTCGGACAGGGGCGACCTACGAGCAGTACTTC CASSPRTGATYEQYF
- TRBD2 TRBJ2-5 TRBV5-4 TGTGCCAGCAGGACAGCGGGGGGCCCTCAAGAGACCCAGTACTTC CASRTAGGPQETQYF
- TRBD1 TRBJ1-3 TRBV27 TGTGCCAGCAGTTTAGGGACAGGGGCTGGAAACACCATATATTTT CASSLGTGAGNTIYF
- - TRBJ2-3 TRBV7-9 TGTGCCAGCAGCTTAGTGCGGGCCACTAGCACAGATACGCAGTATTTT CASSLVRATSTDTQYF
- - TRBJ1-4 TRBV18 TGTGCCAGCTCACCGAACAGGGTTGGGGAAAAACTGTTTTTT CASSPNRVGEKLFF
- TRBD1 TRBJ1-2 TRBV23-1 TGCGCCAGCAGTCCGGACAGGGAGGATGGCTACACCTTC CASSPDREDGYTF
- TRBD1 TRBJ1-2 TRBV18 TGTGCCAGCTCACCCCAGGGGGGTAATGGCTACACCTTC CASSPQGGNGYTF